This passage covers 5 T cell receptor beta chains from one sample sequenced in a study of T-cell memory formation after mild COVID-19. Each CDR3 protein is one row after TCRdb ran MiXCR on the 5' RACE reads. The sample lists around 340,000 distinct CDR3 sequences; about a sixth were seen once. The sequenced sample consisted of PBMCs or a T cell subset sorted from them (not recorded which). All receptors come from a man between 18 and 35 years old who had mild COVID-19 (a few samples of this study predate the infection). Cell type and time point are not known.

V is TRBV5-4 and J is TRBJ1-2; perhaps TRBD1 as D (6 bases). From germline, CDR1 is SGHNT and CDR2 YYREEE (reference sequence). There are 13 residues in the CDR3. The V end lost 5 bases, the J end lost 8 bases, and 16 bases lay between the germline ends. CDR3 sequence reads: CASRQQGLRGYTF. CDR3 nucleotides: TGTGCCAGCAGACAACAGGGCCTCCGAGGCTACACCTTC.

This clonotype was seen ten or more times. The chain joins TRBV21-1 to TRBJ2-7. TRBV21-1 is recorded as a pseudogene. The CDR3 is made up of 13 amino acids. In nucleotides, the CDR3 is TGTGCCAGCATGTGTCAGCTCTCCTACGAGCAGTACTTC. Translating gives CASMCQLSYEQYF.

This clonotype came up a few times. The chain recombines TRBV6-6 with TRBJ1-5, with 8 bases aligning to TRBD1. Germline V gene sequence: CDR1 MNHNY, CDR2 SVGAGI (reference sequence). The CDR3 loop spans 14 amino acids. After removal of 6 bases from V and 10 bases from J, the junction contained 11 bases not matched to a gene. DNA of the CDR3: TGTGCCAGCAGACAGGACAGGGAGGGGATCCCCCAGCATTTT. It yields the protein CASRQDREGIPQHF.

The CDR3 region has the DNA TGTGCCAGCTCACCACGTCTATGGGACACTGAAGCTTTCTTT. Protein sequence: CASSPRLWDTEAFF. The chain recombines TRBV18 with TRBJ1-1; D is unresolved. The V end lost 1 base, the J end lost 3 bases, and 9 bases lay between the germline ends. The CDR3 covers 14 residues. Germline V gene data show CDR1 as KGHSH and CDR2 as LQKENI.

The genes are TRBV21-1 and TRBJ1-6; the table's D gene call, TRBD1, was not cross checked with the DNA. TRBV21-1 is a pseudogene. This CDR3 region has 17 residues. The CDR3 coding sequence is TGTGCCAGCAGACGTGATCCGGGACAGGACTATAATTCACCCCTCCACTTT. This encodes CASRRDPGQDYNSPLHF.